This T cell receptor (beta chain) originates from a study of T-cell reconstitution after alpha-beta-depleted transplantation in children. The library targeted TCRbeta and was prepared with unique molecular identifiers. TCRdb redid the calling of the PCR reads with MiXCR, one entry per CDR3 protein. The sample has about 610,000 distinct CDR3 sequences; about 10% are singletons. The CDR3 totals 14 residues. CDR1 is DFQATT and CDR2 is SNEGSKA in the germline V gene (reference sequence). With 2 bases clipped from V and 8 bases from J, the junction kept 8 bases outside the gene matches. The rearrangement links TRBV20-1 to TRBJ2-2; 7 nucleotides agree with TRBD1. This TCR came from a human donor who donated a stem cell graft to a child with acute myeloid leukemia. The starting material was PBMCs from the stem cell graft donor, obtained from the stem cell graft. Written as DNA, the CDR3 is TGCAGTGCTAGAATTAGGGGGCGCATGGGGGAGCTGTTTTTT. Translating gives CSARIRGRMGELFF.